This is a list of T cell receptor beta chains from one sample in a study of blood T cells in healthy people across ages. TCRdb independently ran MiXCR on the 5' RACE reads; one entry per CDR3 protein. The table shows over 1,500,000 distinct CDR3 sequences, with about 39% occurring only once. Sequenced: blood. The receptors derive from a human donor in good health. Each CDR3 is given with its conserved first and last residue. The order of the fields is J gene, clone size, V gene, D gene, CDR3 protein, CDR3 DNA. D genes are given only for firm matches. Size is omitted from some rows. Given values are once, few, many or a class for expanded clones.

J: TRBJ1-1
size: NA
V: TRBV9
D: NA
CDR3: CASSVEGGPEAFF
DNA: TGTGCCAGCAGCGTAGAGGGGGGGCCCGAAGCTTTCTTT

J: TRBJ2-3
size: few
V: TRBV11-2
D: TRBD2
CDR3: CASSLLAGLADTQYF
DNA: TGTGCCAGCAGCTTACTAGCGGGGTTGGCAGATACGCAGTATTTT

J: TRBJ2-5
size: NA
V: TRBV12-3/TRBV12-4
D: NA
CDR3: CASSPSFLGTQYF
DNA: TGTGCCAGCAGCCCGTCGTTCCTGGGGACCCAGTACTTC

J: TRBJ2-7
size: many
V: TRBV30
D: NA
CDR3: CAWSVLTYEQYF
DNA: TGTGCCTGGAGTGTCCTAACCTACGAGCAGTACTTC

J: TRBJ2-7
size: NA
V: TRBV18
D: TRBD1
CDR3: CASSPKQGAAYEQYF
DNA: TGTGCCAGCTCACCGAAACAGGGGGCGGCGTACGAGCAGTACTTC

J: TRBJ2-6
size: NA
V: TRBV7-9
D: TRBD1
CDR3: CASSLTVFGTGTGANVLTF
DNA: TGTGCCAGCAGCTTAACGGTTTTCGGGACAGGGACTGGGGCCAACGTCCTGACTTTC

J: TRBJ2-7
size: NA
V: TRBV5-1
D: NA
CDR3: CASSLEDWPYEQYF
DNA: TGCGCCAGCAGCTTGGAGGACTGGCCCTACGAGCAGTACTTC

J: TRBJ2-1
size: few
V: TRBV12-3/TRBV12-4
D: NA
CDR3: CASSLVAAYNEQFF
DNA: TGTGCCAGCAGTTTAGTAGCGGCCTACAATGAGCAGTTCTTC

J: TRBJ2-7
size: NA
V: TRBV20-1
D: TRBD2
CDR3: CSARVRLAGGRYEQYF
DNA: TGCAGTGCTAGAGTACGACTAGCGGGGGGAAGATACGAGCAGTACTTC

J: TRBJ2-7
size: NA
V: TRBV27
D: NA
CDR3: CASSLTTAYEQYF
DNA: TGTGCCAGCAGTTTAACTACAGCGTACGAGCAGTACTTC

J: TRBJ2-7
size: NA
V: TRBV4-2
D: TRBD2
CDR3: CASSQDEERGTYEQYF
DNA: TGTGCCAGCAGCCAAGACGAGGAGCGGGGGACCTACGAGCAGTACTTC

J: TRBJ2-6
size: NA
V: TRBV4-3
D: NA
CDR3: CASGHQPAGEDNVLTF
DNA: TGCGCCAGCGGCCATCAACCGGCAGGAGAGGACAACGTCCTGACTTTC

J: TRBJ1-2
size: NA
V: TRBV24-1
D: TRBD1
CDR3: CATSGDREANYGYTF
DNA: TGTGCCACCAGTGGCGACAGGGAAGCTAACTATGGCTACACCTTC

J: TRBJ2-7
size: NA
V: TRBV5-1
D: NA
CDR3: CASSLASNSYEQYF
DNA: TGCGCCAGCAGCTTGGCATCCAACTCCTACGAGCAGTACTTC

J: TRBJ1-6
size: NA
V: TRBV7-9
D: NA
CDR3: CASSYDRLRSPLHF
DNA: TGTGCCAGCAGCTACGACAGATTGCGATCACCCCTCCACTTT

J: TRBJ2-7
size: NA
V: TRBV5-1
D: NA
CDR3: CASSRGIQHYEQYF
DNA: TGCGCCAGCAGCCGGGGGATACAGCACTACGAGCAGTACTTC

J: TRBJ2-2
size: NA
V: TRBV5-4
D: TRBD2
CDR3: CASSLVGLTGELFF
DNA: TGTGCCAGCAGCTTGGTGGGACTAACCGGGGAGCTGTTTTTT

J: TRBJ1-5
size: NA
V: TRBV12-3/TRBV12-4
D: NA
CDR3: CASTTSRAQPQHF
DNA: TGTGCCAGCACCACCTCGAGGGCTCAGCCCCAGCATTTT

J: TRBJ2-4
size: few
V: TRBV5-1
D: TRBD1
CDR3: CASSQGGRGNIQYF
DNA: TGCGCCAGCAGTCAAGGGGGCCGGGGAAACATTCAGTACTTC

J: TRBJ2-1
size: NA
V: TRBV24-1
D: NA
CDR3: CATSGTGDLNEQFF
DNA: TGTGCCACCAGCGGCACCGGGGACCTCAATGAGCAGTTCTTC

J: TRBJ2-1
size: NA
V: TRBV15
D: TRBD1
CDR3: CATSRGDRGYYNEQFF
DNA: TGTGCCACCAGCAGGGGAGACAGGGGGTATTACAATGAGCAGTTCTTC

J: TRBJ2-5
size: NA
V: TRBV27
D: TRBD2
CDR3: CASSFGTSGVQETQYF
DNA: TGTGCCAGCAGTTTCGGGACTAGCGGGGTACAAGAGACCCAGTACTTC

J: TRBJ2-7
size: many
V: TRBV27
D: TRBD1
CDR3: CASSLSGTGGEQYF
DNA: TGTGCCAGCAGTTTATCCGGGACAGGGGGCGAGCAGTACTTC

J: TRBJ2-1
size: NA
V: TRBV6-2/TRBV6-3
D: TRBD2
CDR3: CASTPGLAGAVEQFF
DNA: TGTGCCAGCACTCCAGGACTAGCGGGGGCCGTTGAGCAGTTCTTC

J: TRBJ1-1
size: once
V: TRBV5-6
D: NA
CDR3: CASSLVYTEAFF
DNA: TGTGCCAGCAGCTTGGTTTACACTGAAGCTTTCTTT

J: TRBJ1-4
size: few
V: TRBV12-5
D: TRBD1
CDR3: CASGLYPLGQGLRSNEKLFF
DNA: TGTGCTAGTGGTTTGTATCCCCTTGGACAGGGATTGAGGTCTAATGAAAAACTGTTTTTT

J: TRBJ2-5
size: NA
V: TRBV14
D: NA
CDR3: CASSQDWAKKETQYF
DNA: TGTGCCAGCAGCCAAGATTGGGCAAAGAAAGAGACCCAGTACTTC

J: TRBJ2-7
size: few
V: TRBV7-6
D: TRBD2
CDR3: CASSTGTTRYEQYF
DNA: TGTGCCAGCAGCACCGGGACTACCCGGTACGAGCAGTACTTC